These 17 T cell receptor beta chains share one sample of origin, sequenced in a study of T cells in Graves' hyperthyroidism and ophthalmopathy. Amplification targeted TCR beta CDR3 regions from RNA transcripts. The HTBI primer set drove a first-round RT-PCR of the TCR CDR3. TCRdb independently ran MiXCR on the multiplex PCR reads; one entry per CDR3 protein. The profile shows hundreds of thousands of distinct CDR3 sequences, less than 25% of them singletons. Sequencing used blood. The source is a man aged 30-40 years with Graves' ophthalmopathy.

This clonotype has at least ten counts. The rearrangement links TRBV5-1 to TRBJ2-1, with 9 bases that match TRBD1. Germline values: CDR1 SGHRS, CDR2 YFSETQ. This CDR3 has 15 amino acids. The J segment lost 5 bases and the V segment lost 6 bases, leaving 9 bases of the junction unmatched. The CDR3 DNA follows: TGCGCCAGCACTGCCCGACAGGGGGGGAACAATGAGCAGTTCTTC. This sequence encodes CASTARQGGNNEQFF.

The chain is built from TRBV20-1 and TRBJ1-2, with a weak D call TRBD1 (5 bases). V gave up 3 bases and J gave up 5 bases, with 16 bases separating them. In germline, CDR1 is DFQATT, CDR2 SNEGSKA (reference sequence). This CDR3 contains 14 residues. CDR3 sequence: CSARRLDIAYGYTF. DNA of the CDR3: TGCAGTGCTAGGAGACTGGACATAGCTTATGGCTACACCTTC.

The chain recombines TRBV24-1 with TRBJ2-4; a weak D match, TRBD2 (6 bases). The germline V gene has CDR1 KGHDR and CDR2 SFDVKD. The CDR3 runs to 13 residues. The germline V and J ends were trimmed by 4 bases and 4 bases, with 7 bases remaining between them. The CDR3 region has the DNA TGTGCCACCAGTGAGGGGGGTAAAAACATTCAGTACTTC. The encoded protein is CATSEGGKNIQYF.

This rearrangement joins TRBV6-1 to TRBJ1-2; D might be TRBD1 (5 bases). In germline, CDR1 is MNHNS, CDR2 SASEGT. Trimming pared 1 base from V and 11 bases from J, leaving 11 bases between. This CDR3 comprises 12 residues. CDR3 in amino acids: CASSEGRVWYTF. CDR3 DNA: TGTGCCAGCAGTGAAGGCAGGGTTTGGTACACCTTC.

This chain joins TRBV5-6 and TRBJ2-1; D uncertain. This CDR3 is 15 amino acids long. The V end was cut by 1 base, the J end by 6 bases, with 14 bases between. Looked up from germline, CDR1 is SGHDT and CDR2 is YYEEEE. The DNA for the CDR3 is TGTGCCAGCAGCTTGTGGGCAGGCCATTCCAATGAGCAGTTCTTC. Its protein is CASSLWAGHSNEQFF.

The V call is TRBV24-1, the J call TRBJ2-1; 9 nucleotides align to TRBD2. The V gene end was trimmed by 10 bases and the J gene end by 12 bases; junction bases not matched to a gene: 18. The CDR3 is made up of 15 amino acids. Germline-derived CDR1 and CDR2 are KGHDR and SFDVKD. The CDR3 sequence: CATPPAPSGTQRQFF. In nucleotides, the CDR3 is TGTGCCACTCCGCCCGCCCCTAGCGGGACTCAGAGGCAGTTCTTC.

This clonotype appeared a few times. The chain combines TRBV29-1 with TRBJ2-5; 9 nucleotides agree with TRBD1. Unmatched junction bases numbered 14, after V lost 1 base and J lost 5 bases. Germline-derived CDR1 and CDR2 are SQVTM and ANQGSEA. The CDR3 totals 17 residues. The CDR3, as DNA: TGCAGCGTTGAAGGCCCCTACAGGGGGCCCTCCAGCGAGACCCAGTACTTC. Protein: CSVEGPYRGPSSETQYF.

This chain connects TRBV4-1 to TRBJ1-6; maybe TRBD1 (5 bases). The V and J ends lost 0 bases and 7 bases respectively, with 13 bases between them. The CDR3 extends over 16 amino acids. Germline CDR1 reads MGHRA; CDR2 reads YSYEKL. CDR3 in amino acids: CASSQEVPGRNSPLHF. The CDR3, as DNA: TGCGCCAGCAGCCAAGAGGTCCCAGGGAGGAATTCACCCCTCCACTTT.

This chain links TRBV28 with TRBJ1-3; the D is unclear. With 7 bases removed from V and 6 bases from J, the gap between germline ends came to 13 bases. The CDR3 is made up of 13 amino acids. Germline V gene sequence: CDR1 MDHEN, CDR2 SYDVKM. The CDR3 DNA is TGTGCCAGCACGCCTGGAGGAGTAAACACCATATATTTT. This translates into CASTPGGVNTIYF.

This clonotype was seen a handful of times. The chain links TRBV19 to TRBJ2-7; D may match TRBD1 or TRBD2 (5 bases each). Trimming shortened V by 2 bases and J by 3 bases, and 14 bases separated the two germline ends. Per germline, CDR1 LNHDA and CDR2 SQIVND (reference sequence). This CDR3 contains 15 residues. In DNA, the CDR3 is TGTGCCAGTAGTATATCTGCCGGGACGATCTACGAGCAGTACTTC. Translating it yields CASSISAGTIYEQYF.

This clonotype came up once. A read error may explain this, as a much larger clone is one base away. V is TRBV5-1 and J is TRBJ2-7, with 9 positions matching TRBD1. The V segment lost 7 bases and the J segment 3 bases; nucleotides outside the gene matches: 5. Germline lookup yields CDR1 SGHRS and CDR2 YFSETQ. This CDR3 comprises 13 residues. The CDR3 DNA is TGCGCCAGCGGCTGGGGACAGGGCTACGAGCAGTACTTC. Protein product: CASGWGQGYEQYF. The entire variable domain, with the rest obtained from reference TRBV5-1 and TRBJ2-7, is as follows: KAGVTQTPRYLIKTRGQQVTLSCSPISGHRSVSWYQQTPGQGLQFLFEYFSETQRNKGNFPGRFSGRQFSNSRSEMNVSTLELGDSALYLCASGWGQGYEQYFGPGTRLTVT.

This clonotype came up a few times. This sequence joins TRBV19 and TRBJ2-2, with a possible D match to TRBD1 (6 bases). CDR3 length: 13 residues. CDR1 LNHDA and CDR2 SQIVND come from the germline V gene (reference sequence). The CDR3 is CAGRQVNTGELFF. DNA of the CDR3: TGTGCGGGGAGACAGGTGAACACCGGGGAGCTGTTTTTT. Full variable domain (remainder filled in from reference TRBV19 and TRBJ2-2): DGGITQSPKYLFRKEGQNVTLSCEQNLNHDAMYWYRQDPGQGLRLIYYSQIVNDFQKGDIAEGYSVSREKKESFPLTVTSAQKNPTAFYLCAGRQVNTGELFFGEGSRLTVL.

This clonotype has at least ten counts. The chain is built from TRBV3-1 and TRBJ1-1, with D unclear. Trimming removed 5 bases from V and 0 bases from J, with 7 bases in between. CDR3 size: 13 residues. Germline V gene data show CDR1 as LGHDT and CDR2 as YNNKEL (reference sequence). The CDR3 loop is CASSVNMNTEAFF. In nucleotides, the CDR3 is TGTGCCAGCAGCGTAAACATGAACACTGAAGCTTTCTTT.

Notes on this clonotype: This may come from a read error, since a much larger clone is one base off. The V and J genes are TRBV7-9 and TRBJ2-1; 14 nucleotides match TRBD2. The germline gives CDR1 SEHNR, CDR2 FQNEAQ (reference sequence). The J segment lost 7 bases and the V segment lost 5 bases, leaving 7 bases of the junction unmatched. The CDR3 runs 16 residues. CDR3: CASSTTSGRVVNEQFF. In nucleotides, the CDR3 is TGTGCCAGCAGCACGACTAGCGGGAGGGTCGTGAATGAGCAGTTCTTC.

The CDR3 is CASSLEGRTRNTNEKLFF. The CDR3 DNA is TGTGCCAGCAGTTTAGAGGGTCGGACAAGGAATACTAATGAAAAACTGTTTTTT. The chain carries TRBV27 and TRBJ1-4, with a tentative D call TRBD1 (5 bases). Germline CDR1 is MNHEY and CDR2 is SMNVEV (reference sequence). The V and J ends lost 2 bases and 2 bases respectively, with 18 bases between them. The CDR3 sequence is 18 residues long. Drawing the rest from reference TRBV27 and TRBJ1-4, the complete variable domain is EAQVTQNPRYLITVTGKKLTVTCSQNMNHEYMSWYRQDPGLGLRQIYYSMNVEVTDKGDVPEGYKVSRKEKRNFPLILESPSPNQTSLYFCASSLEGRTRNTNEKLFFGSGTQLSVL.

This clonotype occurred a few times. The J gene is TRBJ2-7, the V gene TRBV29-1; 9 bases are shared with TRBD2. The V gene's germline CDR1 is SQVTM and CDR2 ANQGSEA. This CDR3 is 14 amino acids long. Trimming cost V 1 base and J 6 bases; bases outside gene matches: 7. DNA of the CDR3: TGCAGCGTTGAAGTCCATAGCGGGAGTGGCGAGCAGTACTTC. It is translated as CSVEVHSGSGEQYF.

This chain links TRBV11-2 with TRBJ2-3; TRBD2 might be the D (6 bases). With 5 bases removed from V and 0 bases from J, the gap between germline ends came to 12 bases. This CDR3 is built from 15 residues. CDR1 is SGHAT, CDR2 FQNNGV, per germline. For the CDR3, the DNA is TGTGCCAGCAGCGACGGGACTTGGAGCACAGATACGCAGTATTTT. Its protein product is CASSDGTWSTDTQYF.